These 30 T cell receptor beta chains came from one sample sequenced in a study of shared clonotypes between healthy human individuals. TCRdb's copy holds only in-frame clones and misses some; the assay was immunoSEQ multiplex PCR. Of 2 million to 3 million clones in the sample, under 95% were seen once. Sequencing used naive CD4+ T cells from PBMCs. Subset meaning: CD45RA+ positively selected. These receptors originate from a man younger than 35 in good health. Some clones in this sample may be carry-over from other donors' samples.

The V gene is TRBV2, the J gene TRBJ1-5, with D possibly TRBD1 on 5 matching bases. The germline gives CDR1 SNHLY, CDR2 FYNNEI. V was trimmed by 7 bases and J by 4 bases, leaving 14 bases between them. The CDR3 extends over 14 amino acids. The CDR3 coding sequence is TGTGCCAGCAAGGCAGACAGTTCGAATCAGCCCCAGCATTTT. The encoded protein is CASKADSSNQPQHF.

With regard to this clone: This sample includes further DNA sequences coding for the same CDR3. The chain carries TRBV2 and TRBJ2-7; D is ambiguous. V was pared by 3 bases and J by 3 bases, with 12 bases between. The CDR3 is 14 amino acids. Germline assignment: CDR1 SNHLY and CDR2 FYNNEI. This chain's CDR3 is CASSDQGLGYEQYF. CDR3 DNA sequence: TGTGCCAGCAGTGACCAAGGGCTTGGCTACGAGCAGTACTTC.

The V call is TRBV28, the J call TRBJ2-2; tentatively, D is TRBD1 (6 bases). Deletions cut 2 bases from V and 6 bases from J, with 7 bases between. Germline V gene lookup returns CDR1 MDHEN and CDR2 SYDVKM. CDR3 size: 13 residues. CDR3 loop: CASSLRTAGELFF. The CDR3 DNA is TGTGCCAGCAGTTTACGGACAGCCGGGGAGCTGTTTTTT.

CDR3 DNA: TGCAGTGCAAAGATAGGCGGCGAGCAGTTCTTC. It specifies CSAKIGGEQFF. The chain carries TRBV20-1 and TRBJ2-1, with D unclear. The V end was cut by 6 bases, the J end by 10 bases, with 13 bases between. CDR1 and CDR2 (germline): DFQATT, SNEGSKA (reference sequence). The CDR3 spans 11 residues.

This chain joins TRBV25-1 and TRBJ2-7; 9 bases line up with TRBD1. From germline, CDR1 is MGHDK and CDR2 SYGVNS. Trimming at V came to 2 bases and at J to 6 bases, leaving 11 bases not matched to a gene. The CDR3 contains 16 residues. DNA for the CDR3: TGTGCCAGCAGTGAAGACATCGGGACAGGGTCCCCCGAGCAGTACTTC. Encoded protein: CASSEDIGTGSPEQYF.

The chain combines TRBV7-9 with TRBJ2-7; TRBD2 agrees at 15 bases. CDR1 is SEHNR and CDR2 is FQNEAQ in the germline V gene (reference sequence). The V segment lost 7 bases and the J segment 2 bases; nucleotides outside the gene matches: 15. The CDR3 totals 19 residues. The CDR3 loop reads CASTFIEGTSGRTPYEQYF. The CDR3 nucleotides are TGTGCCAGCACCTTCATTGAGGGGACTAGCGGGAGGACGCCCTACGAGCAGTACTTC. Using reference TRBV7-9 and TRBJ2-7 for the parts outside the CDR3, the full variable domain is DTGVSQNPRHKITKRGQNVTFRCDPISEHNRLYWYRQTLGQGPEFLTYFQNEAQLEKSRLLSDRFSAERPKGSFSTLEIQRTEQGDSAMYLCASTFIEGTSGRTPYEQYFGPGTRLTVT.

V is TRBV5-1 and J is TRBJ1-2, with D uncertain. The length of the CDR3 is 14 residues. V dropped 3 bases and J dropped 1 base, with 10 bases sitting between them. Per the germline V gene, CDR1 is SGHRS and CDR2 is YFSETQ. As DNA, the CDR3 is TGCGCCAGCAGCTCATCCTACCTTAACTATGGCTACACCTTC. It codes for CASSSSYLNYGYTF. The variable domain in full, completed from reference TRBV5-1 and TRBJ1-2, reads KAGVTQTPRYLIKTRGQQVTLSCSPISGHRSVSWYQQTPGQGLQFLFEYFSETQRNKGNFPGRFSGRQFSNSRSEMNVSTLELGDSALYLCASSSSYLNYGYTFGSGTRLTVV.

This sequence joins TRBV19 and TRBJ2-6; TRBD1 agrees at 7 bases. The CDR3 contains 15 residues. The V gene's germline CDR1 is LNHDA and CDR2 SQIVND (reference sequence). CDR3 amino acids: CAISRGGLGANVLTF. For the CDR3, the DNA is TGTGCAATCTCACGAGGGGGCTTGGGGGCCAACGTCCTGACTTTC.

The chain is built from TRBV7-3 and TRBJ2-6; 7 nucleotides agree with TRBD2. CDR3 length: 18 residues. Germline assignment: CDR1 SGHTA and CDR2 FQGTGA. V trimming: 2 bases; J trimming: 0 bases; junction bases outside the gene matches: 7. CDR3 loop: CASSLGGGANSGANVLTF. The CDR3 region has the DNA TGTGCCAGCAGCTTAGGGGGAGGGGCCAACTCTGGGGCCAACGTCCTGACTTTC.

The chain joins TRBV28 to TRBJ1-4, with a weak D call TRBD1 (6 bases). This CDR3 has 16 amino acids. Trimming removed 3 bases from V and 6 bases from J, with 17 bases in between. Germline CDR1 MDHEN, CDR2 SYDVKM. CDR3 protein: CASSLARGGQYEKLFF. CDR3 sequence (DNA): TGTGCCAGCAGTTTGGCCCGCGGGGGCCAGTATGAAAAACTGTTTTTT.

The V call is TRBV5-1, the J call TRBJ2-3; 7 bases agree with TRBD1. V shed 4 bases and J 0 bases; nucleotides not matched to a gene: 8. This CDR3 has 16 residues. Looked up from germline, CDR1 is SGHRS and CDR2 is YFSETQ. The CDR3 DNA reads as TGCGCCAGCAGCCAGGGGACAGCCACTAGCACAGATACGCAGTATTTT. This codes for CASSQGTATSTDTQYF.

Comment on this clone: The identical CDR3 is also encoded by other nucleotide sequences in the sample. The chain carries TRBV4-1 and TRBJ2-7, with 9 bases lining up with TRBD1. Trimming removed 4 bases from V and 2 bases from J; junction bases left unmatched: 3. CDR3 length: 14 amino acids. The germline V gene encodes CDR1 MGHRA and CDR2 YSYEKL. The CDR3 region has the DNA TGCGCCAGCAGCCCAGGACAGGGGACCTACGAGCAGTACTTC. Protein: CASSPGQGTYEQYF.

For this clone: Other DNA sequences in the same sample also yield this CDR3. V usage is TRBV7-3 and J usage is TRBJ2-2; 7 bases agree with TRBD2. Germline CDR1 SGHTA, CDR2 FQGTGA. The length of the CDR3 is 13 residues. The trim removed 4 bases at V and 7 bases at J, leaving 3 bases unmatched. CDR3 sequence reads: CASSSGGSGELFF. The CDR3 nucleotides read TGTGCCAGCAGCTCCGGGGGGAGCGGGGAGCTGTTTTTT.

V is TRBV18 and J is TRBJ1-6; D is unclear. This CDR3 has 13 amino acids. V was cut by 5 bases and J by 7 bases, with 9 bases left in between. Per the germline V gene, CDR1 is KGHSH and CDR2 is LQKENI. For the CDR3, the DNA is TGTGCCAGCTCATTGGGCCGGAATTCACCCCTCCACTTT. This gives the protein CASSLGRNSPLHF.

The J gene is TRBJ2-2, the V gene TRBV7-9; a weak D match, TRBD2 (6 bases). Trimming pared 7 bases from V and 2 bases from J, leaving 20 bases between. The germline V gene encodes CDR1 SEHNR and CDR2 FQNEAQ (reference sequence). The CDR3 has 17 amino acids. The CDR3 DNA follows: TGTGCCAGCACCAAGATTTGGGGGGTGTCCAACACCGGGGAGCTGTTTTTT. Protein: CASTKIWGVSNTGELFF.

J is TRBJ1-4 and V is TRBV14; 7 nucleotides agree with TRBD1. This CDR3 comprises 14 residues. The germline CDR1 and CDR2 sequences are SGHDN and FVKESK. V shed 5 bases, J shed 12 bases, and the junction held 12 bases outside the gene matches. CDR3 protein: CASSYRDFRGELFF. CDR3 coding DNA: TGTGCCAGCAGCTACCGGGACTTCAGGGGGGAACTGTTTTTT.

The chain links TRBV6-6 to TRBJ2-3; no firm D call. The germline V gene encodes CDR1 MNHNY and CDR2 SVGAGI (reference sequence). V gave up 10 bases and J gave up 8 bases, with 16 bases separating them. The CDR3 runs to 12 residues. The CDR3: CATGDQSGTQYF. CDR3 DNA sequence: TGTGCCACCGGCGATCAATCGGGTACGCAGTATTTT.

V usage is TRBV5-4 and J usage is TRBJ1-4, with 7 bases identical to TRBD1. CDR1 SGHNT and CDR2 YYREEE come from the germline V gene (reference sequence). This CDR3 has 18 amino acids. With V trimmed by 2 bases and J by 0 bases, 10 bases remained unmatched. The CDR3: CASSFRRQGHTTNEKLFF. In DNA, the CDR3 is TGTGCCAGCAGCTTCCGCAGACAGGGCCACACAACTAATGAAAAACTGTTTTTT.

The rearrangement uses TRBV6-4 and TRBJ2-5, with 9 bases aligning to TRBD2. V shed 8 bases and J 3 bases; nucleotides not matched to a gene: 22. This CDR3 has 19 amino acids. The germline gives CDR1 MRHNA, CDR2 SNTAGT. The CDR3 sequence: CASPGGGGPRGGSEETQYF. CDR3 nucleotide sequence: TGTGCCAGCCCTGGCGGGGGGGGGCCCAGAGGTGGTAGTGAAGAGACCCAGTACTTC.

The chain recombines TRBV27 with TRBJ2-7, with 12 bases that match TRBD2. CDR3 size: 15 residues. Trimming took 5 bases from V and 4 from J; bases not matched to a gene: 6. Germline CDR1 is MNHEY and CDR2 is SMNVEV (reference sequence). The CDR3 sequence: CASSRLGTSGYEQYF. The CDR3 nucleotides are TGTGCCAGCAGTCGCCTAGGGACTAGCGGGTACGAGCAGTACTTC.

V gene TRBV5-1 combines with J gene TRBJ2-5, with a weak D call TRBD1 (6 bases). CDR1 SGHRS and CDR2 YFSETQ come from the germline V gene. Deletions cut 0 bases from V and 5 bases from J, with 11 bases between. This CDR3 is 14 amino acids long. CDR3 coding DNA: TGCGCCAGCAGCTTGGAACAGGGATGGGAGACCCAGTACTTC. Translated, it gives CASSLEQGWETQYF.

The chain couples TRBV4-2 to TRBJ2-1; 10 bases are a match to TRBD2. The length of the CDR3 is 16 residues. The V gene end was trimmed by 3 bases and the J gene end by 4 bases; junction bases not matched to a gene: 6. The germline V gene has CDR1 LGHNA and CDR2 YNFKEQ. CDR3 in amino acids: CASSHLRTSGYNEQFF. CDR3 DNA: TGTGCCAGCAGCCACCTCCGGACTAGCGGTTACAATGAGCAGTTCTTC.

The V and J genes are TRBV5-1 and TRBJ2-1; D uncertain. Deletions cut 2 bases from V and 2 bases from J, with 11 bases between. From germline, CDR1 is SGHRS and CDR2 YFSETQ. This CDR3 is 15 amino acids long. The CDR3 protein is CASSFLDSAYNEQFF. The DNA of the CDR3 is TGCGCCAGCAGCTTCCTAGATTCAGCCTACAATGAGCAGTTCTTC.

This sequence joins TRBV14 and TRBJ2-1; either TRBD1 or TRBD2 may supply D (5 bases each). From germline, CDR1 is SGHDN and CDR2 FVKESK. The CDR3 runs 15 residues. With 3 bases removed from V and 9 bases from J, the gap between germline ends came to 18 bases. DNA of the CDR3: TGTGCCAGCAGCCATCTAAGGTCTTCTGGGGGTGAGCAGTTCTTC. It specifies CASSHLRSSGGEQFF.

This chain links TRBV7-3 with TRBJ2-5; no clear D. Germline V gene data show CDR1 as SGHTA and CDR2 as FQGTGA. V lost 1 base and J 2 bases, leaving 11 bases between the germline ends. The length of the CDR3 is 15 residues. For the CDR3, the DNA is TGTGCCAGCAGCTTAATGATGGGCGGACAAGAGACCCAGTACTTC. This encodes CASSLMMGGQETQYF.

The V gene is TRBV15, the J gene TRBJ2-7; TRBD1 aligns across 10 bases. CDR1 is LNHNV and CDR2 is YYDKDF in the germline V gene (reference sequence). This CDR3 comprises 16 residues. The V and J ends lost 1 base and 3 bases, in that order; junction bases with no gene match: 6. The CDR3 here is CATSRGGWDRGYEQYF. In nucleotides, the CDR3 is TGTGCCACCAGCAGAGGGGGATGGGACAGGGGCTACGAGCAGTACTTC.

The chain uses TRBV6-1 and TRBJ2-7; D is ambiguous. Trimming took 3 bases from V and 9 from J, leaving 6 bases between them. The CDR3 extends over 10 amino acids. CDR1 MNHNS and CDR2 SASEGT come from the germline V gene. CDR3: CASSEEGQYF. Here the CDR3 DNA reads TGTGCCAGCAGTGAGGAAGGGCAGTACTTC.

This chain joins TRBV6-5 and TRBJ1-2, with no clear D. V lost 0 bases and J lost 7, with 9 bases in between. CDR1 and CDR2 from the germline V gene are MNHEY and SVGAGI. This CDR3 comprises 13 residues. The chain's CDR3 is CASSYSSGIGYTF. In nucleotides, the CDR3 is TGTGCCAGCAGTTACTCTTCTGGGATTGGCTACACCTTC.

The gene calls are TRBV5-1 and TRBJ1-5, with 7 bases matching TRBD1. This CDR3 is 18 amino acids long. With V trimmed by 2 bases and J by 5 bases, 16 bases remained unmatched. CDR1 SGHRS and CDR2 YFSETQ come from the germline V gene. The CDR3 is CASSLYPHRQGVDQPQHF. The CDR3 DNA sequence: TGCGCCAGCAGCTTATACCCCCACCGCCAGGGGGTGGATCAGCCCCAGCATTTT. Drawing the rest from reference TRBV5-1 and TRBJ1-5, the complete variable domain is KAGVTQTPRYLIKTRGQQVTLSCSPISGHRSVSWYQQTPGQGLQFLFEYFSETQRNKGNFPGRFSGRQFSNSRSEMNVSTLELGDSALYLCASSLYPHRQGVDQPQHFGDGTRLSIL.

V is TRBV10-3 and J is TRBJ1-1, with TRBD1 as a possible D gene (6 bases). The V gene lost 5 bases and the J gene lost 4 bases, with 14 bases spanning the gap. Germline lookup yields CDR1 ENHRY and CDR2 SYGVKD. The CDR3 spans 14 residues. As DNA, the CDR3 is TGTGCCATCAGTAGCATACAGGGAGGCACTGAAGCTTTCTTT. The encoded protein is CAISSIQGGTEAFF.